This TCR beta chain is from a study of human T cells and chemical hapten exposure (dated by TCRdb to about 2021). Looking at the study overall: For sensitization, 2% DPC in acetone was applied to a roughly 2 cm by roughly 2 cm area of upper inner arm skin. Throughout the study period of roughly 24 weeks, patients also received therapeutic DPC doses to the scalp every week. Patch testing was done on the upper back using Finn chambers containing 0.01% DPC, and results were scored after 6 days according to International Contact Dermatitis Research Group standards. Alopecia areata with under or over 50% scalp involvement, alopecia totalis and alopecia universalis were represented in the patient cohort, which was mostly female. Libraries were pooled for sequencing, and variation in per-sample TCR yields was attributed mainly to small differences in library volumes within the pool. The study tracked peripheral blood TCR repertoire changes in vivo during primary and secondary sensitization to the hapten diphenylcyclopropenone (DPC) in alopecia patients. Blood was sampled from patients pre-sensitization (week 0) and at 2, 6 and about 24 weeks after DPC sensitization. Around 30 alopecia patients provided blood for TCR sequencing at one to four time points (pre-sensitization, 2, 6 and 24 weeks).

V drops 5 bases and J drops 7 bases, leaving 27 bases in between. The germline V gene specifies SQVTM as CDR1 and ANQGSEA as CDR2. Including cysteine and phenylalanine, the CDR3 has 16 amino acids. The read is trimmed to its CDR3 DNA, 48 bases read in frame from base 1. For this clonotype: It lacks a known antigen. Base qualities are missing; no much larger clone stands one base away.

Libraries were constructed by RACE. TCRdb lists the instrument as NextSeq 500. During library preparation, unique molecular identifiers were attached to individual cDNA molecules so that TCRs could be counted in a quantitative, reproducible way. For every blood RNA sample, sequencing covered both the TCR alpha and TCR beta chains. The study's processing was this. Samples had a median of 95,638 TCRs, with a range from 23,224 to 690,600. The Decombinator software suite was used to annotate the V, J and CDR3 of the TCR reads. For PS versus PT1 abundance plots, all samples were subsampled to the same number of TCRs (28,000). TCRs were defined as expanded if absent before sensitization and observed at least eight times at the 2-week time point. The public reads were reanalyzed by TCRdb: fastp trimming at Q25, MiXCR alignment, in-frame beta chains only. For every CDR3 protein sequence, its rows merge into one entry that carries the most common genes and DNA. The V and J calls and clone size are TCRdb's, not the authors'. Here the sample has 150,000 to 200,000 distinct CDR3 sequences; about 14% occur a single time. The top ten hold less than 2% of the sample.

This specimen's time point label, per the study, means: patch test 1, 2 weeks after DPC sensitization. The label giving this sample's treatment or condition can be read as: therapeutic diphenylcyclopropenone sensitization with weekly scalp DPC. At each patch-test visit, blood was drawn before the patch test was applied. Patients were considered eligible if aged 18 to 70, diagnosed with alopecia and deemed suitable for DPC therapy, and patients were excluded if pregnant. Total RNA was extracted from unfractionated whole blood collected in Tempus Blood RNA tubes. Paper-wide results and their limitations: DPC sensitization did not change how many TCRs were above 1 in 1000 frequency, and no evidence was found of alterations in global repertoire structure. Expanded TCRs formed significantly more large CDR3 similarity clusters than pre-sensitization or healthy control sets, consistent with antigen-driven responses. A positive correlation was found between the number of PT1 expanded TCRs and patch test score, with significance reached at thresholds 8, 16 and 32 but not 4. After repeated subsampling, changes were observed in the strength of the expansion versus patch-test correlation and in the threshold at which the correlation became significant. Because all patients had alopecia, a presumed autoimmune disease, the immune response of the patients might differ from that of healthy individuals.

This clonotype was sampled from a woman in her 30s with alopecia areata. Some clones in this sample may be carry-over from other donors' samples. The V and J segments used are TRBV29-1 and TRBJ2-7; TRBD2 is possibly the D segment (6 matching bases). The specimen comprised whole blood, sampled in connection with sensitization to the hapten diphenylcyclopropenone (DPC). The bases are TGCAGCGTTTCGCGGGGAAGTCTTCATCCACCTAGTGAGCAGTACTTC. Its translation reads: CSVSRGSLHPPSEQYF.